The 17 T cell receptor beta chains given below trace back to one sample, sequenced in a study of T cell responses to AZD1222 COVID-19 vaccine. Method: immunoSEQ multiplex PCR; TCRdb's copy keeps in-frame clones and lacks some. This sample has approximately 130,000 clones; 88% occur once, and the top ten carry more than 5.5%. Source: peripheral blood, taken 28 days after the second AZD1222 dose. These receptors were taken from an adult who received the AZD1222 COVID-19 vaccine.

V is TRBV27 and J is TRBJ1-5; 8 nucleotides line up with TRBD1. This CDR3 is 12 amino acids long. The J segment lost 6 bases and the V segment lost 6 bases, leaving 1 base of the junction unmatched. CDR1 and CDR2 from the germline V gene are MNHEY and SMNVEV (reference sequence). Here the CDR3 reads CASRQGVQPQHF. For the CDR3, the DNA is TGTGCCAGCAGACAGGGGGTTCAGCCCCAGCATTTT.

The rearrangement links TRBV10-3 to TRBJ2-2; a weak D match, TRBD1 (5 bases). Germline CDR1 reads ENHRY; CDR2 reads SYGVKD. This CDR3 comprises 14 residues. Trimming left V 8 bases short and J 1 base short, with 11 bases between. CDR3 loop: CAIRLQGNTGELFF. The CDR3 nucleotides read TGTGCCATCCGCCTTCAGGGGAACACCGGGGAGCTGTTTTTT.

V gene TRBV5-1 combines with J gene TRBJ2-7, with 9 bases identical to TRBD2. The J segment lost 4 bases and the V segment lost 4 bases, leaving 9 bases of the junction unmatched. The CDR3 is 15 residues long. Germline CDR1 SGHRS, CDR2 YFSETQ. In nucleotides, the CDR3 is TGCGCCAGCAGCCAAGCGGGGGGCCCCCTTTACGAGCAGTACTTC. This translates into CASSQAGGPLYEQYF.

The rearrangement links TRBV5-1 to TRBJ1-4; TRBD1 agrees at 9 bases. The CDR3 runs 14 residues. V shed 4 bases, J shed 4 bases, and the junction held 2 bases outside the gene matches. Germline V gives CDR1 SGHRS, CDR2 YFSETQ. The CDR3 is CASSRTGVNEKLFF. The CDR3 bases are TGCGCCAGCAGCCGGACAGGGGTTAATGAAAAACTGTTTTTT.

This chain uses TRBV19 with TRBJ1-3; D not certain. The CDR3 has 14 residues. Germline values: CDR1 LNHDA, CDR2 SQIVND (reference sequence). The V and J ends lost 3 bases and 1 base respectively, with 7 bases between them. CDR3 DNA sequence: TGTGCCAGTAGTATCTCAGATTCTGGAAACACCATATATTTT. This sequence encodes CASSISDSGNTIYF.

This clone was found a few times. This chain joins TRBV5-4 and TRBJ2-1, with 7 bases aligning to TRBD2. V shed 7 bases, J shed 6 bases, and the junction held 19 bases outside the gene matches. Germline CDR1 reads SGHNT; CDR2 reads YYREEE (reference sequence). The CDR3 extends over 17 amino acids. The CDR3 DNA is TGTGCCAGCCACCCCCAAGTCGTGGTAGCGGGCCCCAATGAGCAGTTCTTC. The encoded protein is CASHPQVVVAGPNEQFF.

V and J are TRBV27 and TRBJ1-2, with 7 bases fitting TRBD1. The length of the CDR3 is 14 residues. Germline assignment: CDR1 MNHEY and CDR2 SMNVEV (reference sequence). V lost 3 bases, J lost 3 bases, and 4 bases stayed unmatched. In DNA, the CDR3 is TGTGCCAGCAGTTTCGACAGGGCCCACTATGGCTACACCTTC. It codes for CASSFDRAHYGYTF.

This clone is a singleton in its sample. The chain couples TRBV7-9 to TRBJ1-1; no firm D call. V lost 2 bases and J 5 bases, leaving 12 bases between the germline ends. This CDR3 comprises 14 residues. The germline V gene encodes CDR1 SEHNR and CDR2 FQNEAQ (reference sequence). CDR3 sequence: CASSLFGGGTEAFF. The CDR3 coding sequence is TGTGCCAGCAGCTTATTTGGTGGAGGGACTGAAGCTTTCTTT.

The rearrangement links TRBV7-2 to TRBJ1-1; no definite D call. The germline V gene has CDR1 SGHTA and CDR2 FQGNSA. V was shortened by 1 base and J by 5 bases, with 8 bases between the two germline ends. CDR3 size: 13 residues. This CDR3 is CASSLEPGTEAFF. CDR3 DNA: TGTGCCAGCAGCTTAGAGCCCGGGACTGAAGCTTTCTTT.

The chain joins TRBV18 to TRBJ2-5; 8 bases line up with TRBD1. Trimming removed 6 bases from V and 4 bases from J; junction bases left unmatched: 7. CDR1 is KGHSH and CDR2 is LQKENI in the germline V gene. This CDR3 is 14 amino acids long. The CDR3 region is CASSPDRGGETQYF. In DNA, the CDR3 is TGTGCCAGCTCCCCCGACAGGGGTGGAGAGACCCAGTACTTC.

The chain links TRBV11-2 to TRBJ1-3; D unclear. The length of the CDR3 is 16 residues. Germline CDR1 reads SGHAT; CDR2 reads FQNNGV. Trimming stripped 4 bases from V and 3 bases from J, with 16 bases between. CDR3: CASSSPARRIGNTIYF. For the CDR3, the DNA is TGTGCCAGCAGCTCCCCTGCCAGGCGGATTGGAAACACCATATATTTT.

The genes are TRBV5-1 and TRBJ1-4, with D tentatively TRBD1 (5 bases). V was clipped by 5 bases and J by 6 bases, with 20 bases between them. Germline CDR1 reads SGHRS; CDR2 reads YFSETQ. CDR3 size: 16 residues. The DNA of the CDR3 is TGCGCCAGCAGTTTAAACCCCGACAGCCTTGATGAAAAACTGTTTTTT. Its protein product is CASSLNPDSLDEKLFF.

The chain combines TRBV11-3 with TRBJ1-1, with TRBD1 matching 8 bases. CDR1 is SGHNT, CDR2 YENEEA, per germline. The CDR3 loop spans 15 amino acids. Losses at the gene ends were 4 bases for V and 1 base for J; bases not matched to a gene: 5. CDR3 DNA: TGTGCCAGCAGCTGGGCCGGGACAGGGAACACTGAAGCTTTCTTT. As protein: CASSWAGTGNTEAFF. The whole variable domain, filled in from reference TRBV11-3 and TRBJ1-1, reads EAGVVQSPRYKIIEKKQPVAFWCNPISGHNTLYWYLQNLGQGPELLIRYENEEAVDDSQLPKDRFSAERLKGVDSTLKIQPAELGDSAVYLCASSWAGTGNTEAFFGQGTRLTVV.

In its sample, this clone was seen once. The chain links TRBV7-9 to TRBJ2-7; 13 nucleotides line up with TRBD2. Germline loops: CDR1 SEHNR, CDR2 FQNEAQ (reference sequence). CDR3 length equals 18 residues. V shed 2 bases and J 0 bases; nucleotides not matched to a gene: 7. DNA for the CDR3: TGTGCCAGCAGCTTACCTGGGACTAGCGGGGCCTACTCCTACGAGCAGTACTTC. Residues: CASSLPGTSGAYSYEQYF.

The genes are TRBV30 and TRBJ2-3; D remains unclear. Trimming left V 8 bases short and J 3 bases short, with 15 bases between. This CDR3 comprises 13 residues. The germline CDR1 and CDR2 sequences are GTSNPN and SVGIG (reference sequence). CDR3 region: CAARTQGTDTQYF. CDR3 DNA sequence: TGTGCCGCGAGGACCCAAGGAACAGATACGCAGTATTTT. Using reference TRBV30 and TRBJ2-3 for the parts outside the CDR3, the full variable domain is SQTIHQWPATLVQPVGSPLSLECTVEGTSNPNLYWYRQAAGRGLQLLFYSVGIGQISSEVPQNLSASRPQDRQFILSSKKLLLSDSGFYLCAARTQGTDTQYFGPGTRLTVL.

CDR3 residues: CASSEWGGLAETYNEQFF. The CDR3 nucleotides are TGTGCCAGCAGTGAATGGGGGGGGCTAGCGGAGACCTACAATGAGCAGTTCTTC. The chain couples TRBV2 to TRBJ2-1; D possibly corresponds to TRBD2 (7 bases). Germline assignment: CDR1 SNHLY and CDR2 FYNNEI. The V and J ends lost 2 bases and 2 bases respectively, with 19 bases between them. The CDR3 is 18 amino acids.

CDR3 protein: CASSSLAGTDTQYF. The CDR3 DNA reads TGCGCCAGCAGCTCACTAGCGGGGACAGATACGCAGTATTTT. This chain links TRBV5-1 with TRBJ2-3, with 10 bases lining up with TRBD2. The CDR3 is 14 amino acids. J gave up 3 bases and V 3 bases, and 1 base lay outside the gene matches. The germline V gene has CDR1 SGHRS and CDR2 YFSETQ.